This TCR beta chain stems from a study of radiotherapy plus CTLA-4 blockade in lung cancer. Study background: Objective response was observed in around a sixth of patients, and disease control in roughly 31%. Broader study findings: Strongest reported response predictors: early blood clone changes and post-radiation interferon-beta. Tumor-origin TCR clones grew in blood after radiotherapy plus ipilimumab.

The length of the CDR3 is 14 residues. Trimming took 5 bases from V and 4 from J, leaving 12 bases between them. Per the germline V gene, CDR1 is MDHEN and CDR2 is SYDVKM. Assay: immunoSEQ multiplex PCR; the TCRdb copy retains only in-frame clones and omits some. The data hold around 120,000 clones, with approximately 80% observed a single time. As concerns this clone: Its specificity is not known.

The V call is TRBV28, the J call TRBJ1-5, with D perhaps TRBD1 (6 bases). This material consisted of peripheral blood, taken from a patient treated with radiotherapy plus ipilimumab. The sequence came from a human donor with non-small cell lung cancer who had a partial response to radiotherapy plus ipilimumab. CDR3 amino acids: CASSQQGRNQPQHF. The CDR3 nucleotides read TGTGCCAGCAGTCAACAGGGTCGGAATCAGCCCCAGCATTTT. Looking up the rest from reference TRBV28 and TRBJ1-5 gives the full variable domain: DVKVTQSSRYLVKRTGEKVFLECVQDMDHENMFWYRQDPGLGLRLIYFSYDVKMKEKGDIPEGYSVSREKKERFSLILESASTNQTSMYLCASSQQGRNQPQHFGDGTRLSIL.